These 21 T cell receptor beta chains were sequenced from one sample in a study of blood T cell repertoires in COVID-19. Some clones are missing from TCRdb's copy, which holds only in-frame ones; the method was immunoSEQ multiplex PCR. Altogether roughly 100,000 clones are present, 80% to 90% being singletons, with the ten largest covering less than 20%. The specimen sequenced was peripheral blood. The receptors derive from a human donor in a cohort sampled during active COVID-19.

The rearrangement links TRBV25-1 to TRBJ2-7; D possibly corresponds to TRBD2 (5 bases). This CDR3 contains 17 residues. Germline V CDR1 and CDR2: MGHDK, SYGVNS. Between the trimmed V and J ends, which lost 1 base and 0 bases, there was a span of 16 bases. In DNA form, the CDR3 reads TGTGCCAGCAGTGAATCACGATGGGAGCGCCGCTCCTACGAGCAGTACTTC. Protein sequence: CASSESRWERRSYEQYF.

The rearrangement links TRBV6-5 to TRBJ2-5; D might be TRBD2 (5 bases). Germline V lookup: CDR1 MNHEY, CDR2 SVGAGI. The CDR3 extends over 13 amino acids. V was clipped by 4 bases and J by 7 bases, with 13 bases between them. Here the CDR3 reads CASSSAGTGTQYF. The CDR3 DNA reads TGTGCCAGCAGTTCCGCGGGTACGGGGACCCAGTACTTC.

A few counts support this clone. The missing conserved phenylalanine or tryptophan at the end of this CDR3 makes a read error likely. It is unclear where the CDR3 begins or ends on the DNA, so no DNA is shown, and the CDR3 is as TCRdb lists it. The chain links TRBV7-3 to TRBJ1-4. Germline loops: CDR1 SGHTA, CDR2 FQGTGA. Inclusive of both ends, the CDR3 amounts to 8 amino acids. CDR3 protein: CASRLEAC.

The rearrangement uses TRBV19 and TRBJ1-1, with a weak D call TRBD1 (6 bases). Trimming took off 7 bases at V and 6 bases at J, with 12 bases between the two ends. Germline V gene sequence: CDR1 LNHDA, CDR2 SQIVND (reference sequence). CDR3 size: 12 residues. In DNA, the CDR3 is TGTGCCAGTATCGGGGGGCCTGCTGAAGCTTTCTTT. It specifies CASIGGPAEAFF. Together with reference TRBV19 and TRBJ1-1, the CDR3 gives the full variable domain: DGGITQSPKYLFRKEGQNVTLSCEQNLNHDAMYWYRQDPGQGLRLIYYSQIVNDFQKGDIAEGYSVSREKKESFPLTVTSAQKNPTAFYLCASIGGPAEAFFGQGTRLTVV.

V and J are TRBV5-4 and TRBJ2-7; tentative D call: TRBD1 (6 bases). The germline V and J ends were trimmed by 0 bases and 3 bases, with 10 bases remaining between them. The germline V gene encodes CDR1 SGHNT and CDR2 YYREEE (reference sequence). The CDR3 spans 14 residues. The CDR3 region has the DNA TGTGCCAGCAGCTTGGGCAGGGGCTACTACGAGCAGTACTTC. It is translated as CASSLGRGYYEQYF.

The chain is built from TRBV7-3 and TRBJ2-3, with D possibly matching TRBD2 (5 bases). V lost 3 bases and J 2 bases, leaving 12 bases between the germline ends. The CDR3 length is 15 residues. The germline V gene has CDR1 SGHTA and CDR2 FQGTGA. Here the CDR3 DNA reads TGTGCCAGCAGCTTGGCGGGTCTTTTCACAGATACGCAGTATTTT. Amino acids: CASSLAGLFTDTQYF.

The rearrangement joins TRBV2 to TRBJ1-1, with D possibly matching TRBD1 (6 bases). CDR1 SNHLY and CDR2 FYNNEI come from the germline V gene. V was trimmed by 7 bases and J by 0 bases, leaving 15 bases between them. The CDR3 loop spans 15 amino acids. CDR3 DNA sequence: TGTGCCAGCACTCAGGGGTTGGGAATGAACACTGAAGCTTTCTTT. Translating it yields CASTQGLGMNTEAFF.

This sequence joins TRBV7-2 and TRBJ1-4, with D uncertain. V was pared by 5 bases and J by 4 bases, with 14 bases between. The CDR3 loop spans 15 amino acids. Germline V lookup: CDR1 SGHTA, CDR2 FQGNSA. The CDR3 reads CASSRDLRNNEKLFF. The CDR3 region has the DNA TGTGCCAGCAGCCGTGACTTACGTAATAATGAAAAACTGTTTTTT.

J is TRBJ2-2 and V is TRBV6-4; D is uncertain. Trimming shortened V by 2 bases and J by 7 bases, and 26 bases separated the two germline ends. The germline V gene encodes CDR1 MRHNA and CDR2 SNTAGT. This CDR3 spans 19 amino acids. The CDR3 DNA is TGTGCCAGCAGTGACCAATTATATTCGCGCACCGCTGATAGCGGGGAGCTGTTTTTT. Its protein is CASSDQLYSRTADSGELFF.

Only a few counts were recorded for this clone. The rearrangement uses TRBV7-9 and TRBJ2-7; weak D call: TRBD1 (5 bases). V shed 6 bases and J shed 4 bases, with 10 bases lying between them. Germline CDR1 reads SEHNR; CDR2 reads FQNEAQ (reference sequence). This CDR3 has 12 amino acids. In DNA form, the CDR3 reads TGTGCCAGCAGATCGGACAAGTACGAGCAGTACTTC. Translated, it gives CASRSDKYEQYF.

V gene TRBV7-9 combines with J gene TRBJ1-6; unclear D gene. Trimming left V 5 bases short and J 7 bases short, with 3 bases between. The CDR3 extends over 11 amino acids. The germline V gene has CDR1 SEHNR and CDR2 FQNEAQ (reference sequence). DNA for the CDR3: TGTGCCAGCAGCGAGAATTCACCCCTCCACTTT. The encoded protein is CASSENSPLHF.

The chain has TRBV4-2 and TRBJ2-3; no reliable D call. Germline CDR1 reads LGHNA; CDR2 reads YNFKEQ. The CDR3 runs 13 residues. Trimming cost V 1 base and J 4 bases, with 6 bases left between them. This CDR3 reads CASSQATADTQYF. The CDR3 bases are TGTGCCAGCAGCCAAGCCACAGCAGATACGCAGTATTTT.

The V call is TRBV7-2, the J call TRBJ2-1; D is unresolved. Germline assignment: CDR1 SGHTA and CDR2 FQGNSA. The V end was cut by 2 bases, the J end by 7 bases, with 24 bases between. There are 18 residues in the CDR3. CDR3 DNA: TGTGCCAGCAGCTTATTTGATTCGTGGGCGTTACCTTGGAATGAGCAGTTCTTC. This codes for CASSLFDSWALPWNEQFF. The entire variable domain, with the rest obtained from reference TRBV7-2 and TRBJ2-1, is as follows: GAGVSQSPSNKVTEKGKDVELRCDPISGHTALYWYRQSLGQGLEFLIYFQGNSAPDKSGLPSDRFSAERTGGSVSTLTIQRTQQEDSAVYLCASSLFDSWALPWNEQFFGPGTRLTVL.

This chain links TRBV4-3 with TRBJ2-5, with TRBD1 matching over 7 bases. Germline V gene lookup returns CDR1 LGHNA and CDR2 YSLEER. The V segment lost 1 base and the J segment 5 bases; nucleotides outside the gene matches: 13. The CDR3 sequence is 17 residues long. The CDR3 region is CASSQGLGGVEEETQYF. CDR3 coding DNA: TGCGCCAGCAGCCAAGGTCTAGGGGGCGTGGAAGAGGAGACCCAGTACTTC.

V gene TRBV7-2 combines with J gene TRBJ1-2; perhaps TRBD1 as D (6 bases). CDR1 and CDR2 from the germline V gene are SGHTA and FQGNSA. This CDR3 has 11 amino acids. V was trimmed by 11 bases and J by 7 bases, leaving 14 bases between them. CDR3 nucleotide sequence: TGTGCCCGGGGGGGGGCAGCTGGCTACACCTTC. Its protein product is CARGGAAGYTF.

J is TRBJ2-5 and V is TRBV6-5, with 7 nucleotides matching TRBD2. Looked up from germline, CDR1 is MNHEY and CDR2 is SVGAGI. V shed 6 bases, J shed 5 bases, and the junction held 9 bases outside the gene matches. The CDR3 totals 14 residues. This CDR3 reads CASSLGVGGETQYF. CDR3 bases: TGTGCCAGCAGCCTAGGGGTGGGAGGGGAGACCCAGTACTTC.

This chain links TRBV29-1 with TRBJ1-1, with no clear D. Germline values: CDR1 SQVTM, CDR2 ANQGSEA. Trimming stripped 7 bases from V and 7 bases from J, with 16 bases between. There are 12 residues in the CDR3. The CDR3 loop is CSAREMGGEAFF. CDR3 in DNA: TGCAGCGCTCGGGAGATGGGTGGTGAAGCTTTCTTT.

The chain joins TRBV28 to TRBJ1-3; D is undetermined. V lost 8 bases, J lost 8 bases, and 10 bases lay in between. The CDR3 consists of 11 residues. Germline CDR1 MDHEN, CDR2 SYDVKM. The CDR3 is CASRVADTIYF. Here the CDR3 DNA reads TGTGCCAGCCGAGTAGCGGACACCATATATTTT.

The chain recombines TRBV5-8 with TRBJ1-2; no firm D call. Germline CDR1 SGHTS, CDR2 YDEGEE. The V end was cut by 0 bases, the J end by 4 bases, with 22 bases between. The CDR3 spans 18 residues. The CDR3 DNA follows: TGTGCCAGCAGCTTGGTAGTAAACAGCCTGAAACTAGTCTATGGCTACACCTTC. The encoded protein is CASSLVVNSLKLVYGYTF.

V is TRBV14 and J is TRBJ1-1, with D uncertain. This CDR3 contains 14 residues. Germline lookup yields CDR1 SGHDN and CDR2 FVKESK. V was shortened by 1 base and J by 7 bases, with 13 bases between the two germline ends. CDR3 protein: CASSQAFVGNEAFF. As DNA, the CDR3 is TGTGCCAGCAGCCAAGCCTTTGTCGGGAATGAAGCTTTCTTT.

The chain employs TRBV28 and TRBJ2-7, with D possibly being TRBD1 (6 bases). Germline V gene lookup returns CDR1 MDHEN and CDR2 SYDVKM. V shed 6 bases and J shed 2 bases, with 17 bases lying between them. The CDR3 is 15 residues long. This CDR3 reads CASRIPTGRAYEQYF. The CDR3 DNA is TGTGCCAGCAGAATCCCCACAGGGCGAGCCTACGAGCAGTACTTC.